The present TCR beta chain was sequenced within a study of T cell changes during pregnancy in multiple sclerosis. The table came from immunoSEQ multiplex PCR; TCRdb's copy has only in-frame clones and leaves some out. This sample yields about 48,000 clones, of which 88% are seen a single time; 1.2% belongs to the top ten. Here the sequenced sample was CD4+ T cells from peripheral blood mononuclear cells, taken in the second trimester of pregnancy. The sequence derives from a female donor with multiple sclerosis, enrolled in a pregnancy study.

DNA for the CDR3: TGTGCCAGCAGCCTCAAACCATCCAGGGAGGGTGAGTTAAAACTGTTTTTT. Protein sequence: CASSLKPSREGELKLFF. The chain uses TRBV27 and TRBJ1-4, with D possibly being TRBD1 (5 bases). The germline V gene has CDR1 MNHEY and CDR2 SMNVEV (reference sequence). This CDR3 has 17 residues. Between the trimmed V and J ends, which lost 6 bases and 10 bases, there was a span of 27 bases.